The source of this T cell receptor beta chain is a study of T-cell reconstitution after alpha-beta-depleted transplantation in children. Library preparation (for TCRbeta) was performed with unique molecular identifiers. TCRdb reprocessed the PCR reads with MiXCR, giving one entry per CDR3 protein. The sample holds more than 150,000 distinct CDR3 sequences, around 7% seen once. This clonotype has ten or more counts. This specimen consisted of PBMCs from the stem cell graft donor, obtained from the stem cell graft. The sequence was obtained from a human donor who donated a stem cell graft to a child with Wiskott-Aldrich syndrome.

The CDR3 region has the DNA TGCAGCGCCGGGACAGGGGGCGGGGAGCAGTACTTC. Translation: CSAGTGGGEQYF. The V call is TRBV29-1, the J call TRBJ2-7, with 12 nucleotides matching TRBD1. With 7 bases clipped from V and 7 bases from J, the junction kept 5 bases outside the gene matches. The CDR3 has 12 amino acids. Germline assignment: CDR1 SQVTM and CDR2 ANQGSEA.